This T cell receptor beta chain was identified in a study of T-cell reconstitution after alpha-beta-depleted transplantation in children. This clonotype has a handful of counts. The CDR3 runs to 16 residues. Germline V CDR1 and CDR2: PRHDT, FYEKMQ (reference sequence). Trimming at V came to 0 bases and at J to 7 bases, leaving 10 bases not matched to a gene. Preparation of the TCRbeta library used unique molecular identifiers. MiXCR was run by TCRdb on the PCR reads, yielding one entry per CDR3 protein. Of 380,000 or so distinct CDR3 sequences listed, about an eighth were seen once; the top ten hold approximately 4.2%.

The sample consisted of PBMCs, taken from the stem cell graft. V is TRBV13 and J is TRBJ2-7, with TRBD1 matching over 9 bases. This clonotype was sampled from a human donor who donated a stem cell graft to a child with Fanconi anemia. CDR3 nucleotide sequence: TGTGCCAGCAGCTTAGGGGACAGGGGATTCGTGGGGGAGCAGTACTTC. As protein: CASSLGDRGFVGEQYF.